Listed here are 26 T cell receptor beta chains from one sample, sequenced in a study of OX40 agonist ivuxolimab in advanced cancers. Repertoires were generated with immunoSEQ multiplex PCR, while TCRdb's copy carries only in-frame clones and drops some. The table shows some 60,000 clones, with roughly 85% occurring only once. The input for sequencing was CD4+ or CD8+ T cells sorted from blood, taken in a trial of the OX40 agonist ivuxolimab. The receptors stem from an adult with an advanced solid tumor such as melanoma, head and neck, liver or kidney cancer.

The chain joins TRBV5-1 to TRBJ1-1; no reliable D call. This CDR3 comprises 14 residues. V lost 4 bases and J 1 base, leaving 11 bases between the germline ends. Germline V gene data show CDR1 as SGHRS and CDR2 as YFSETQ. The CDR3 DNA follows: TGCGCCAGCAGCATAGGTCTAGGGAACACTGAAGCTTTCTTT. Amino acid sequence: CASSIGLGNTEAFF.

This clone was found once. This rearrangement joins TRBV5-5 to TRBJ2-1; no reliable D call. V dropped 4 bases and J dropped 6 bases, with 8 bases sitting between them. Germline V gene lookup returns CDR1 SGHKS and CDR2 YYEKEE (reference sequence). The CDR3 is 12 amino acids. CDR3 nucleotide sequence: TGTGCCAGCAGCCCCCGGTCCAATGAGCAGTTCTTC. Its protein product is CASSPRSNEQFF.

The CDR3 DNA reads TGTGCCAGCAGTTTACCGGGGTACGAGCAGTACTTC. Translation gives CASSLPGYEQYF. The rearrangement uses TRBV28 and TRBJ2-7, with a possible D match to TRBD2 (5 bases). From germline, CDR1 is MDHEN and CDR2 SYDVKM. Deletions cut 2 bases from V and 4 bases from J, with 6 bases between. The CDR3 spans 12 residues.

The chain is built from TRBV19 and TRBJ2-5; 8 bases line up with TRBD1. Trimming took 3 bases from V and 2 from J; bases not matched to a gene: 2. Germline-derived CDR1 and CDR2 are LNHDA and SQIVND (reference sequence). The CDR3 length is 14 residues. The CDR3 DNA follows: TGTGCCAGTAGTATTGGGACAGGACAAGAGACCCAGTACTTC. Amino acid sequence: CASSIGTGQETQYF.

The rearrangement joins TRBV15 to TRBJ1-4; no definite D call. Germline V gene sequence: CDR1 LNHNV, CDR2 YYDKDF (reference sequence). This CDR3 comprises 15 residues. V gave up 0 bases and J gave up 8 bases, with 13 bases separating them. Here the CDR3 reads CATSRDGGPGEKLFF. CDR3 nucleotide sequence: TGTGCCACCAGCAGAGACGGCGGGCCCGGGGAAAAACTGTTTTTT.

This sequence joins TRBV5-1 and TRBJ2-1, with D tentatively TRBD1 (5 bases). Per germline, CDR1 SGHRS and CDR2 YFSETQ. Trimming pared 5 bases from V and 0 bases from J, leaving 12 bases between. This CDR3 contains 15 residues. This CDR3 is CASRLAGSSYNEQFF. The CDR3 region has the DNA TGCGCCAGCAGACTGGCAGGGTCCTCCTACAATGAGCAGTTCTTC. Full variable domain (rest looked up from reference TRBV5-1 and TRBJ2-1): KAGVTQTPRYLIKTRGQQVTLSCSPISGHRSVSWYQQTPGQGLQFLFEYFSETQRNKGNFPGRFSGRQFSNSRSEMNVSTLELGDSALYLCASRLAGSSYNEQFFGPGTRLTVL.

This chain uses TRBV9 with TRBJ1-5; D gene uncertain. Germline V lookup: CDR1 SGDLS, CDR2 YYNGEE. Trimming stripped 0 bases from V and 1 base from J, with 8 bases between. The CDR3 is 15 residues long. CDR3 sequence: CASSVGEESNQPQHF. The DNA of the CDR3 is TGTGCCAGCAGCGTAGGTGAGGAAAGCAATCAGCCCCAGCATTTT.

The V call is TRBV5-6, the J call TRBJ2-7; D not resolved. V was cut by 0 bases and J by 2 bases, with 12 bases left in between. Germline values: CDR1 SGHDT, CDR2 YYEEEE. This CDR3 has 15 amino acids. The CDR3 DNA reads TGTGCCAGCAGCTTGGCATGGACGGAAACCTACGAGCAGTACTTC. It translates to CASSLAWTETYEQYF. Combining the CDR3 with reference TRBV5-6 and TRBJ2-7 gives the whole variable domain DAGVTQSPTHLIKTRGQQVTLRCSPKSGHDTVSWYQQALGQGPQFIFQYYEEEERQRGNFPDRFSGHQFPNYSSELNVNALLLGDSALYLCASSLAWTETYEQYFGPGTRLTVT.

CDR3 nucleotides: TGTGCCAGCAGCCCCGGGACAGGGGATTACAATGAGCAGTTCTTC. Translated, it gives CASSPGTGDYNEQFF. The V call is TRBV9, the J call TRBJ2-1, with TRBD1 matching over 10 bases. V shed 4 bases and J 4 bases; nucleotides not matched to a gene: 5. Germline V lookup: CDR1 SGDLS, CDR2 YYNGEE. This CDR3 comprises 15 residues.

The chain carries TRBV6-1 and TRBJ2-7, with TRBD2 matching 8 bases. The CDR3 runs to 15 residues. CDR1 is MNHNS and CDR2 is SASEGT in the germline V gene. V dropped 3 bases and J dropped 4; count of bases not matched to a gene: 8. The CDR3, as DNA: TGTGCCAGCAGTGATCCGGGGGGGCATTTATACGAGCAGTACTTC. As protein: CASSDPGGHLYEQYF.

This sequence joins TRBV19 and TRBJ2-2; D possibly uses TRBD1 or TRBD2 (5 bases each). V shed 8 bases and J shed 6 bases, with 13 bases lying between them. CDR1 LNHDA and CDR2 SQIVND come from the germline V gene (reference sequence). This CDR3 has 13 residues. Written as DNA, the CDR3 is TGTGCCAGTGGATGGACGGGGCCCGGGGAGCTGTTTTTT. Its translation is CASGWTGPGELFF.

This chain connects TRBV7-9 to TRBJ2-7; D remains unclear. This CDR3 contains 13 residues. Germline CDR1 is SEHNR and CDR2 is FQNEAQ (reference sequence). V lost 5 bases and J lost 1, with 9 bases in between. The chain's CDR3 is CASSPQRSYEQYF. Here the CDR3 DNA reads TGTGCCAGCAGCCCACAGAGATCCTACGAGCAGTACTTC. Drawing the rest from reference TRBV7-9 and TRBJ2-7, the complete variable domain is DTGVSQNPRHKITKRGQNVTFRCDPISEHNRLYWYRQTLGQGPEFLTYFQNEAQLEKSRLLSDRFSAERPKGSFSTLEIQRTEQGDSAMYLCASSPQRSYEQYFGPGTRLTVT.

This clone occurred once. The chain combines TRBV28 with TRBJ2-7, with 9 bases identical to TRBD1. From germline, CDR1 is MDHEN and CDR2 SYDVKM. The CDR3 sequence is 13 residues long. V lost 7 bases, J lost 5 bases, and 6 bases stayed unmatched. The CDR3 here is CASTGTGRHEQYF. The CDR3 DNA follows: TGTGCCAGCACCGGGACAGGGCGCCACGAGCAGTACTTC.

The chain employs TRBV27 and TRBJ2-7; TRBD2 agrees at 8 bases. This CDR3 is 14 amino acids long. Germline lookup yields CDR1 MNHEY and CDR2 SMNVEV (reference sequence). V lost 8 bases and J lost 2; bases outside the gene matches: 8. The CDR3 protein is CASGSGSGTYEQYF. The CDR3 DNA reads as TGTGCCAGCGGGAGCGGGAGCGGTACCTACGAGCAGTACTTC.

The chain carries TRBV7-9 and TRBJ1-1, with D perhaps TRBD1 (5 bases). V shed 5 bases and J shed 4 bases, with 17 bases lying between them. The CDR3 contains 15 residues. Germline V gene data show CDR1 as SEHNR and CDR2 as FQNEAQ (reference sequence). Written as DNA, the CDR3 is TGTGCCAGCAGCCAACCCGGGGGGGGGTTCACTGAAGCTTTCTTT. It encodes CASSQPGGGFTEAFF.

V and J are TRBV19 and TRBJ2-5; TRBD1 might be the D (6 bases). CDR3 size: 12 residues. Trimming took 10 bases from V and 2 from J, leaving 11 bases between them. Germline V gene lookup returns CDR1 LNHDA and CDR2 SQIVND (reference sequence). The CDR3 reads CATQGPQETQYF. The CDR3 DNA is TGTGCCACCCAGGGGCCACAAGAGACCCAGTACTTC. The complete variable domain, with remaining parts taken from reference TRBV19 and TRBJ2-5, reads DGGITQSPKYLFRKEGQNVTLSCEQNLNHDAMYWYRQDPGQGLRLIYYSQIVNDFQKGDIAEGYSVSREKKESFPLTVTSAQKNPTAFYLCATQGPQETQYFGPGTRLLVL.

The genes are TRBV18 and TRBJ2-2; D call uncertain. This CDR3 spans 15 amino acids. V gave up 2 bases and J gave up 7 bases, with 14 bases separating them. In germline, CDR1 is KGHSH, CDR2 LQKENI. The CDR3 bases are TGTGCCAGCTCACCAGGAGTAAAGCGAGGCGGGGAGCTGTTTTTT. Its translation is CASSPGVKRGGELFF.

The CDR3 here is CASSYPGQGEHYGYTF. CDR3 in DNA: TGTGCCAGCAGCTATCCGGGACAGGGAGAACACTATGGCTACACCTTC. This chain connects TRBV11-2 to TRBJ1-2, with TRBD1 identical over 9 bases. This CDR3 contains 16 residues. Germline-derived CDR1 and CDR2 are SGHAT and FQNNGV. V gave up 4 bases and J gave up 3 bases; unmatched junction bases: 9.

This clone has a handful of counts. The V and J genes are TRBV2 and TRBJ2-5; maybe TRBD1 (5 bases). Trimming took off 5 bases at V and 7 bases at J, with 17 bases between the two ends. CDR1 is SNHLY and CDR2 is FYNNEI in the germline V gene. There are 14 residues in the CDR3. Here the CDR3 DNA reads TGTGCCAGCAGTACCCTTACGATTAGGGGGACCCAGTACTTC. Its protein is CASSTLTIRGTQYF.

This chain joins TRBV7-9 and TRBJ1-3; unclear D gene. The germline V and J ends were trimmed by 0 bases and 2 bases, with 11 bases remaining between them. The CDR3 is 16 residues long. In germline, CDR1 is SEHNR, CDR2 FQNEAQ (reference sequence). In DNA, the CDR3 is TGTGCCAGCAGCTTAGCGAGGAGGGAGGCTGGAAACACCATATATTTT. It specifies CASSLARREAGNTIYF.

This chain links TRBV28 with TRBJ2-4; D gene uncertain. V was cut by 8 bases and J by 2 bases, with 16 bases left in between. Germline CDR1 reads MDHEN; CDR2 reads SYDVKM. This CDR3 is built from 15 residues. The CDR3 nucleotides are TGTGCCAGCTCTTACTCCGTGACCTCCAAAAACATTCAGTACTTC. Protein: CASSYSVTSKNIQYF.

CDR3: CASSNSLNQETQYF. DNA of the CDR3: TGTGCCAGCAGTAACAGCCTAAACCAAGAGACCCAGTACTTC. The genes are TRBV25-1 and TRBJ2-5, with unresolved D. Germline assignment: CDR1 MGHDK and CDR2 SYGVNS. V was cut by 5 bases and J by 0 bases, with 10 bases left in between. The CDR3 has 14 residues.

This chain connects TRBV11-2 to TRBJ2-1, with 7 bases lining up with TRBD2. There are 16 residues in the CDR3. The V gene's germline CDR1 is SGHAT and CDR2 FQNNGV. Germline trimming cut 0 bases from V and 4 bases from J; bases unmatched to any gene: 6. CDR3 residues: CASSLESGAIYNEQFF. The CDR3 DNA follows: TGTGCCAGCAGCTTAGAGAGCGGGGCAATTTACAATGAGCAGTTCTTC.

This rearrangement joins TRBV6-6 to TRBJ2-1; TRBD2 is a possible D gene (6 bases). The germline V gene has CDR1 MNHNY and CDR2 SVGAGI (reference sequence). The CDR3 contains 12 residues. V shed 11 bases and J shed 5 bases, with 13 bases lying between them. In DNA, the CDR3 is TGTGCCGGGGGGTGGGTCCACAATGAGCAGTTCTTC. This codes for CAGGWVHNEQFF.

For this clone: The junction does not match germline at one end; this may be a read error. DNA for the CDR3: TGTGCCAGCAGCGCCCAATTGGGAGGGTCCTCCGAGCAGTACTTC. Encoded protein: CASSAQLGGSSEQYF. The chain links TRBV9 to TRBJ2-7; 7 bases are shared with TRBD2. Germline CDR1 reads SGDLS; CDR2 reads YYNGEE. CDR3 length equals 15 residues.

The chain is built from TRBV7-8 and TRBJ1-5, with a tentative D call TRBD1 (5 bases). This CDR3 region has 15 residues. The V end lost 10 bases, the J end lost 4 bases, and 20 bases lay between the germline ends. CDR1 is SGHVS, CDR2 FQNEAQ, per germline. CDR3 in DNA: TGTGCCACGACGAAGGGTGTGGGGCAGAATCAGCCCCAGCATTTT. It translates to CATTKGVGQNQPQHF.